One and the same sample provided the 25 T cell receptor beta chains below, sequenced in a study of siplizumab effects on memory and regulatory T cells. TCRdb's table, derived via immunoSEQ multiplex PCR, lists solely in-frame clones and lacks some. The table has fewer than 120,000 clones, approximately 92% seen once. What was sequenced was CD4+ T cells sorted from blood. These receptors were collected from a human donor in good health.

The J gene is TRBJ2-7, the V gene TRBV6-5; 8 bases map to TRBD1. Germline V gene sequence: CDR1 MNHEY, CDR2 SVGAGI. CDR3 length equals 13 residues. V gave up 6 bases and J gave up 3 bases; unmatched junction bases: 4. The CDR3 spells CASRTGALYEQYF. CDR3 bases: TGTGCCAGCAGGACAGGGGCCCTCTACGAGCAGTACTTC.

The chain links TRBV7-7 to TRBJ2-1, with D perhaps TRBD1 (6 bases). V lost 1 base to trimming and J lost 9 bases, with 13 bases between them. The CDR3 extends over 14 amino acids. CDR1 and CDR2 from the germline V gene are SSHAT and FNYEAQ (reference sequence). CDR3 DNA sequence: TGTGCCAGCAGCTTAGATCTGGGGGCCAGTGAGCAGTTCTTC. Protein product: CASSLDLGASEQFF.

CDR3 sequence: CASSSPSTGNYGYTF. The CDR3 nucleotides are TGTGCCAGCAGCTCCCCATCGACAGGGAACTATGGCTACACCTTC. The chain links TRBV5-8 to TRBJ1-2; 7 positions agree with TRBD1. This CDR3 is 15 amino acids long. Germline trimming cut 3 bases from V and 2 bases from J; bases unmatched to any gene: 7. Germline V gene data show CDR1 as SGHTS and CDR2 as YDEGEE. The full variable domain, in which reference TRBV5-8 and TRBJ1-2 provide the parts outside the CDR3, is EAGVTQSPTHLIKTRGQQATLRCSPISGHTSVYWYQQALGLGLQFLLWYDEGEERNRGNFPPRFSGRQFPNYSSELNVNALELEDSALYLCASSSPSTGNYGYTFGSGTRLTVV.

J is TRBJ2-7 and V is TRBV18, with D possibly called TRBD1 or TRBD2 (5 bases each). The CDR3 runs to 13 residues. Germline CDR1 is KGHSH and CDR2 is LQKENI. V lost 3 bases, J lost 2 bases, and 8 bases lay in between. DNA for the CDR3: TGTGCCAGCTCACCTGGGGGTACCTACGAGCAGTACTTC. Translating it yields CASSPGGTYEQYF. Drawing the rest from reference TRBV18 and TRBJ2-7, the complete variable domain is NAGVMQNPRHLVRRRGQEARLRCSPMKGHSHVYWYRQLPEEGLKFMVYLQKENIIDESGMPKERFSAEFPKEGPSILRIQQVVRGDSAAYFCASSPGGTYEQYFGPGTRLTVT.

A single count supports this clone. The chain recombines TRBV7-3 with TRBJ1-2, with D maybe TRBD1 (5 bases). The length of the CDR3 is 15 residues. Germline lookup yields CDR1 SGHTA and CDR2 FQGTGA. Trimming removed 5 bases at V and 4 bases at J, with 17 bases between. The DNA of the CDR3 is TGTGCCAGCAGCGCTCGGGGCGAGCTTGGCTATGGCTACACCTTC. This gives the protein CASSARGELGYGYTF.

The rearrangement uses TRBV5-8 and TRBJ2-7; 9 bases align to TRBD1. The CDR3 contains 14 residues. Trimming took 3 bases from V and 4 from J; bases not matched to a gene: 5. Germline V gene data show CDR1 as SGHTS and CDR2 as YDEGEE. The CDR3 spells CASSWDRAVYEQYF. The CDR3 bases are TGTGCCAGCAGCTGGGACAGGGCGGTTTACGAGCAGTACTTC.

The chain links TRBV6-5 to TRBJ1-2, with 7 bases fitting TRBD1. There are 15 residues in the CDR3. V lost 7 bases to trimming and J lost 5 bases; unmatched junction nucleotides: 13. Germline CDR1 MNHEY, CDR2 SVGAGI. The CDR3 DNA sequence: TGTGCCAGCAACCGGGACAGTTCCTTCCTTTATGGCTACACCTTC. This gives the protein CASNRDSSFLYGYTF.

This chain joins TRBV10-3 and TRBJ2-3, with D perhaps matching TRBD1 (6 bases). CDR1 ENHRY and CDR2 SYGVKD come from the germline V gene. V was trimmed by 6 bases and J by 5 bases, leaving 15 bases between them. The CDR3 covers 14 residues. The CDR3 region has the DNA TGTGCCATCAGGGATGCACAGGGAGAAGATACGCAGTATTTT. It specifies CAIRDAQGEDTQYF.

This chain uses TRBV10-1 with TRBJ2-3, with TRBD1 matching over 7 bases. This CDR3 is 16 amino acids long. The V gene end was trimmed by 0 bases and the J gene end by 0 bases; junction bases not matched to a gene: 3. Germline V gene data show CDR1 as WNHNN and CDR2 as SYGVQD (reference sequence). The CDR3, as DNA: TGCGCCAGCAGTGAGTCGACCAGGGGGAGCACAGATACGCAGTATTTT. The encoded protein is CASSESTRGSTDTQYF.

In DNA form, the CDR3 reads TGCAGCGTTGAAGCACAGGGGGGGACCCAGTACTTC. Its translation is CSVEAQGGTQYF. This sequence joins TRBV29-1 and TRBJ2-5, with 8 bases lining up with TRBD1. Germline CDR1 SQVTM, CDR2 ANQGSEA. Germline trimming cut 1 base from V and 7 bases from J; bases unmatched to any gene: 2. The CDR3 loop spans 12 amino acids. Based on the CDR3 plus reference TRBV29-1 and TRBJ2-5, the full variable domain is SAVISQKPSRDICQRGTSLTIQCQVDSQVTMMFWYRQQPGQSLTLIATANQGSEATYESGFVIDKFPISRPNLTFSTLTVSNMSPEDSSIYLCSVEAQGGTQYFGPGTRLLVL.

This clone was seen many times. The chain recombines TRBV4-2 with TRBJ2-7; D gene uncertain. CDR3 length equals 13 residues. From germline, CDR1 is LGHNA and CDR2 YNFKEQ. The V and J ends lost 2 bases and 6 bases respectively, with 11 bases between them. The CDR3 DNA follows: TGTGCCAGCAGCCAACCAGGACGGACCGAGCAGTACTTC. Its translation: CASSQPGRTEQYF.

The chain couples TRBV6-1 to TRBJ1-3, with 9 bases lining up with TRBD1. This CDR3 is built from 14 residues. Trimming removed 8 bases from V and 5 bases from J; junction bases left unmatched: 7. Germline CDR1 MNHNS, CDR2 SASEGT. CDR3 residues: CASVRGQGRNTIYF. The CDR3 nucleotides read TGTGCCAGCGTACGAGGACAGGGGAGAAACACCATATATTTT.

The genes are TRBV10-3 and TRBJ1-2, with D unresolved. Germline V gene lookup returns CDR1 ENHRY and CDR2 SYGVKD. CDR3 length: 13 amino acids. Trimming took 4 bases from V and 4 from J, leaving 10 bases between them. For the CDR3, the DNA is TGTGCCATCAGTGCTGGCACCACCTATGGCTACACCTTC. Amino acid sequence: CAISAGTTYGYTF.

The DNA for the CDR3 is TGCGCCAGCAGTGTCCGCCTTAGCTCCTACAATGAGCAGTTCTTC. Translating it yields CASSVRLSSYNEQFF. J is TRBJ2-1 and V is TRBV5-1, with D unresolved. V lost 5 bases to trimming and J lost 0 bases, with 12 bases between them. CDR1 SGHRS and CDR2 YFSETQ come from the germline V gene. This CDR3 has 15 amino acids.

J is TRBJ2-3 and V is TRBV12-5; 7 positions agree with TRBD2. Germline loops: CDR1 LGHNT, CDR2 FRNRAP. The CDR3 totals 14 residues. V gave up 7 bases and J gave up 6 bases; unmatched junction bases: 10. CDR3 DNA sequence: TGTGCTAGTGCCCCGTACGGGAGGTGGGATACGCAGTATTTT. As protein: CASAPYGRWDTQYF.

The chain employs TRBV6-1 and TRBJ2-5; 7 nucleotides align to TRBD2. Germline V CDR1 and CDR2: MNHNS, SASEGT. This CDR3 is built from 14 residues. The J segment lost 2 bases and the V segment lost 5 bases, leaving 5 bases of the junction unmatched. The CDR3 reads CASSFTSVQETQYF. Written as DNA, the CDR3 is TGTGCCAGCAGTTTTACTAGCGTTCAAGAGACCCAGTACTTC.

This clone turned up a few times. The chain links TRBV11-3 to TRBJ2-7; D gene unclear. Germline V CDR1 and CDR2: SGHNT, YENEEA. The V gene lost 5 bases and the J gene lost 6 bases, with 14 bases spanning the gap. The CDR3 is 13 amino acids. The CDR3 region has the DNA TGTGCCAGCAGCCTAAATATGGAGTCCGAGCAGTACTTC. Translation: CASSLNMESEQYF.

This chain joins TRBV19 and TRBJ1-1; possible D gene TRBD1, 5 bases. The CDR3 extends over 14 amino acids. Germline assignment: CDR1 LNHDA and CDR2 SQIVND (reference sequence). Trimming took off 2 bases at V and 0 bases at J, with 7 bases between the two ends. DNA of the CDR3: TGTGCCAGTAGTATAAGGGGTATGAACACTGAAGCTTTCTTT. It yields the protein CASSIRGMNTEAFF.

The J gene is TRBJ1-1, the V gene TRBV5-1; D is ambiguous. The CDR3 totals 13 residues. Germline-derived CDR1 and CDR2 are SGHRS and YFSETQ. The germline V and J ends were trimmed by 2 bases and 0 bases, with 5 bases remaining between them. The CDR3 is CASSFTLNTEAFF. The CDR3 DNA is TGCGCCAGCAGCTTCACACTGAACACTGAAGCTTTCTTT.

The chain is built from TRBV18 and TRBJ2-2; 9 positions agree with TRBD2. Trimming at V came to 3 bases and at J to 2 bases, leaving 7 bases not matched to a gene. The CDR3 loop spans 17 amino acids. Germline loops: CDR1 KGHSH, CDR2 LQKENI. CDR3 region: CASSPVLAGANTGELFF. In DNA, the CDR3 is TGTGCCAGCTCACCTGTGTTAGCGGGGGCAAACACCGGGGAGCTGTTTTTT.

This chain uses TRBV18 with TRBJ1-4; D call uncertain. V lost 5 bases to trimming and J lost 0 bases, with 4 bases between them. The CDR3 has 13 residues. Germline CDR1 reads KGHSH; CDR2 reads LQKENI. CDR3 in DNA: TGTGCCAGCTCAAAAGCAACTAATGAAAAACTGTTTTTT. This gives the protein CASSKATNEKLFF.

CDR3 in amino acids: CASSYRQEGQPQHF. In DNA form, the CDR3 reads TGTGCCAGCAGTTATCGACAGGAAGGTCAGCCCCAGCATTTT. The chain couples TRBV6-1 to TRBJ1-5; TRBD1 is a possible D gene (6 bases). The germline V gene encodes CDR1 MNHNS and CDR2 SASEGT. This CDR3 comprises 14 residues. The ends were cut back, 5 bases at V and 6 bases at J, with 14 bases in the middle.

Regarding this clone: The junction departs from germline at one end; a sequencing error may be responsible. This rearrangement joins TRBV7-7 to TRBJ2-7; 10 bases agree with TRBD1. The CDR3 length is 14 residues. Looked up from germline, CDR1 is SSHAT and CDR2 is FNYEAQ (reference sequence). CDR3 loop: CASSLDRGPYEQYF. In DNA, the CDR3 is TGTGCTAGCAGCTTAGACAGGGGGCCCTACGAGCAGTACTTC. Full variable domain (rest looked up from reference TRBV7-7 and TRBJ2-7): GAGVSQSPRYKVTKRGQDVTLRCDPISSHATLYWYQQALGQGPEFLTYFNYEAQPDKSGLPSDRFSAERPEGSISTLTIQRTEQRDSAMYRCASSLDRGPYEQYFGPGTRLTVT.

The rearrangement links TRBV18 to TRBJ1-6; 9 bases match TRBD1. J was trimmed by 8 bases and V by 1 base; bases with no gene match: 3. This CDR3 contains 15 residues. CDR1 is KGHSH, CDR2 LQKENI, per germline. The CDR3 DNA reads TGTGCCAGCTCACCACGGAGACAGGGGGATTCACCCCTCCACTTT. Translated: CASSPRRQGDSPLHF.

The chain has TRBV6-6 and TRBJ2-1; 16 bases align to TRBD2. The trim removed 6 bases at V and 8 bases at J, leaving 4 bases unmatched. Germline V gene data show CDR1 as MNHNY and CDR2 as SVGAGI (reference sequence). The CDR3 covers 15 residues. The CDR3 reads CASRGTSGRADEQFF. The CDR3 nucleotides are TGTGCCAGCAGAGGGACTAGCGGGAGGGCGGATGAGCAGTTCTTC.